The T cell receptor beta chain described here comes from a study of blood T cell repertoires in COVID-19. Study overall: The origin of the acute and convalescent COVID-19 samples was the United States, Italy and Spain. T cells, B-cell-depleted T cells, or PBMCs provided the cDNA or gDNA that served as material.

Source study methods: Estimation of nucleated cell counts relied on the amplification of reference gene primers. Sequencing used immunoSEQ multiplex PCR; TCRdb keeps in-frame clones, though not all of them. The D gene and trimming were derived from the DNA, and the V and J assignments and clone size from that table. Among approximately 50,000 clones, around 90% were seen once, and the ten largest hold 5.5% to 6.5%. J was trimmed by 0 bases and V by 5 bases; bases with no gene match: 6. Per germline, CDR1 WNHNN and CDR2 SYGVQD (reference sequence). The CDR3 covers 16 residues. The gene calls are TRBV10-1 and TRBJ1-5; 8 nucleotides agree with TRBD1. Specimen: peripheral blood. The origin of this receptor is a man aged 45-60 years with active COVID-19. The CDR3 region is CASSLTGVDSNQPQHF. Written as DNA, the CDR3 is TGCGCCAGCAGTCTGACAGGGGTAGATAGCAATCAGCCCCAGCATTTT.